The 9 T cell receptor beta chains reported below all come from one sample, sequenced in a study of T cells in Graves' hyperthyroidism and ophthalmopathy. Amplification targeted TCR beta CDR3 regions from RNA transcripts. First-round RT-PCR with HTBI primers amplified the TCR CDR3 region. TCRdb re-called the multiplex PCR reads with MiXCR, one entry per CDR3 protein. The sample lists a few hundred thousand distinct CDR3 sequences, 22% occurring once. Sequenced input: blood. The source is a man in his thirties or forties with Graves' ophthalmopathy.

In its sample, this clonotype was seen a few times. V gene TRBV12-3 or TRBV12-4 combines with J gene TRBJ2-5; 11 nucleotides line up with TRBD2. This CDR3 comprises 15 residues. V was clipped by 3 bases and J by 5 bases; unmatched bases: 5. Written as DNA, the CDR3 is TGTGCCAGCAGTTTTAGCGGGAGGGCCGCGGAGACCCAGTACTTC. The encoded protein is CASSFSGRAAETQYF.

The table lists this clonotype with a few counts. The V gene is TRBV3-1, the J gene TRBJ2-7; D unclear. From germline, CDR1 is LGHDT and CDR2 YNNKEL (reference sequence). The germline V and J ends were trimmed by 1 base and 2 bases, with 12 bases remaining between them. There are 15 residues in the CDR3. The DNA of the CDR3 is TGTGCCAGCAGCCAAGTCCCCGGACCCACCTACGAGCAGTACTTC. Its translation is CASSQVPGPTYEQYF.

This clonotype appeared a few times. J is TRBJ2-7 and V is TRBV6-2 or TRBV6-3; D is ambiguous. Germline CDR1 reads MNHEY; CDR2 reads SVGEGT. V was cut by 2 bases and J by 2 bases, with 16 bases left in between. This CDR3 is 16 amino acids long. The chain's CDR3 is CASSYGFGRIAYEQYF. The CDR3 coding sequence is TGTGCCAGCAGTTACGGTTTCGGGCGTATAGCCTACGAGCAGTACTTC.

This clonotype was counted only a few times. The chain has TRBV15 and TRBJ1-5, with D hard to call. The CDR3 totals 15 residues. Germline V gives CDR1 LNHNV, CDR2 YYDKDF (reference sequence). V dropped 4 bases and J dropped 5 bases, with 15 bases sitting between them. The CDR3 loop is CATSTADGSDQPQHF. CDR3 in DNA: TGTGCCACCAGCACAGCGGACGGCAGTGATCAGCCCCAGCATTTT.

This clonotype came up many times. The CDR3 DNA reads as TGTGCCAGCAGTCTTAACACAGGGAGCTATGGCTACACCTTC. Encoded protein: CASSLNTGSYGYTF. The chain couples TRBV12-3 or TRBV12-4 to TRBJ1-2; tentative D call: TRBD1 (6 bases). The germline V and J ends were trimmed by 5 bases and 4 bases, with 14 bases remaining between them. The CDR3 consists of 14 residues.

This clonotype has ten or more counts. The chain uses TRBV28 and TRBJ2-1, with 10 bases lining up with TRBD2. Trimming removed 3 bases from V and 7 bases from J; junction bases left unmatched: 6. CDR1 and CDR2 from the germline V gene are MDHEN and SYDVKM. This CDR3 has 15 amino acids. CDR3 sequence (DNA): TGTGCCAGCAGTTTCGTAGCGGGAGGTGGGAATGAGCAGTTCTTC. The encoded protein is CASSFVAGGGNEQFF.

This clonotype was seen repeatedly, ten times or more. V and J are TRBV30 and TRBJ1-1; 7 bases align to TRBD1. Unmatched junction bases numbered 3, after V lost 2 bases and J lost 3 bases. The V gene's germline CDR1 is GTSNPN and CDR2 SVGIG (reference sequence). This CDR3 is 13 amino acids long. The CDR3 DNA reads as TGTGCCTGGAGTCCCAGGGGGGACACTGAAGCTTTCTTT. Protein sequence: CAWSPRGDTEAFF. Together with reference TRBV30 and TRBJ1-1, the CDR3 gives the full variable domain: SQTIHQWPATLVQPVGSPLSLECTVEGTSNPNLYWYRQAAGRGLQLLFYSVGIGQISSEVPQNLSASRPQDRQFILSSKKLLLSDSGFYLCAWSPRGDTEAFFGQGTRLTVV.

In nucleotides, the CDR3 is TGTGCCAGCAGCCCCGCTGGGCTGCAGCCCCAGCATTTT. Protein product: CASSPAGLQPQHF. This chain connects TRBV28 to TRBJ1-5; D gene ambiguous. The V end was cut by 6 bases, the J end by 7 bases, with 13 bases between. Germline CDR1 is MDHEN and CDR2 is SYDVKM. This CDR3 is built from 13 residues.

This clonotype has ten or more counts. CDR3 nucleotide sequence: TGTGCCAGCAGTCCGGACAGGGGGAGCGACGAGCAGTACTTC. This translates into CASSPDRGSDEQYF. The rearrangement joins TRBV12-3 or TRBV12-4 to TRBJ2-7; 10 bases align to TRBD1. The junction had 6 bases not matched to a gene; V was cut back by 5 bases and J by 5 bases. CDR3 length equals 14 residues.